The clone carrying this T cell receptor (beta chain) was detected once. Its cognate antigen is unknown. The data stem from a study of a mutant IDH1 vaccine in newly diagnosed glioma. In the study overall: With temozolomide cycles, or 4-6 weeks after radiotherapy alone, vaccination was started. Patients previously underwent radiotherapy, temozolomide, or both, and most underwent both.

The germline V gene encodes CDR1 SGDLS and CDR2 YYNGEE. V was pared by 3 bases and J by 4 bases, with 13 bases between. This CDR3 is built from 14 residues. General study findings and limits: Variations in leading peripheral T cell clonotypes appeared to have no connection with pseudoprogression.

The protocol was immunoSEQ multiplex PCR, while the TCRdb copy is restricted to in-frame clones and leaves out a portion. The repertoire holds about 36,000 clones, with roughly 81% as singletons. As to time point: week 5, during vaccination. Alongside topical imiquimod, each dose of vaccine comprised 300 ug of mutant IDH1 20-mer peptide. This material consisted of PBMCs, taken from a glioma patient whose treatment included an IDH1 peptide vaccine. The sequence derives from a man aged 45-65 years with glioma. The chain employs TRBV9 and TRBJ1-2; D unresolved. CDR3 coding DNA: TGTGCCAGCAGCGCGCCAGATGGATCCTATGGCTACACCTTC. Translated, it gives CASSAPDGSYGYTF. The full variable domain, completed using reference TRBV9 and TRBJ1-2, is DSGVTQTPKHLITATGQRVTLRCSPRSGDLSVYWYQQSLDQGLQFLIQYYNGEERAKGNILERFSAQQFPDLHSELNLSSLELGDSALYFCASSAPDGSYGYTFGSGTRLTVV.